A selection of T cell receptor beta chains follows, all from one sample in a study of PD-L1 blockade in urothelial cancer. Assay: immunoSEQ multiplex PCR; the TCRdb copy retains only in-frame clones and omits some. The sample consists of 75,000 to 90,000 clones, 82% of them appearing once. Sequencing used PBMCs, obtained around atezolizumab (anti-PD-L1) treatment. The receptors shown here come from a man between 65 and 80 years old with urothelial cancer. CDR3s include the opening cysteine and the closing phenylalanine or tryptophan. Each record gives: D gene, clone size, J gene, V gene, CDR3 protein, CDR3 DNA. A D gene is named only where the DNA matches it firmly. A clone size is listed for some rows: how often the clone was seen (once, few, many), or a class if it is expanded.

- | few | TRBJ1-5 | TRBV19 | CASTPRDINQPQHF | TGTGCCAGTACCCCCCGGGACATCAATCAGCCCCAGCATTTT
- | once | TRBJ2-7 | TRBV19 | CASRDSDWPYEQYF | TGTGCCAGTAGAGATTCGGACTGGCCCTACGAGCAGTACTTC
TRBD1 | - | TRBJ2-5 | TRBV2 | CASKGTGGETQYF | TGTGCCAGCAAGGGGACAGGGGGGGAGACCCAGTACTTC
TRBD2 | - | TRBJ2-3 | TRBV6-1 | CASSEVAGGTDTQYF | TGTGCCAGCAGTGAAGTAGCGGGCGGCACAGATACGCAGTATTTT
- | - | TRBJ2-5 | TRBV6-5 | CASSYSQGRLETQYF | TGTGCCAGCAGTTACTCCCAGGGGCGTCTGGAGACCCAGTACTTC
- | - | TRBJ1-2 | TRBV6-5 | CASTNRVGGYTF | TGTGCCAGCACCAACAGGGTAGGGGGCTACACCTTC
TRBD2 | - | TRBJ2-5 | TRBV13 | CASSLGRLAGGSTQYF | TGTGCCAGCAGCTTAGGCCGTTTAGCGGGTGGCTCGACTCAGTACTTC
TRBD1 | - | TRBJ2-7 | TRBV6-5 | CASSYRQGKPYEQYF | TGTGCCAGCAGTTACCGACAGGGGAAGCCTTACGAGCAGTACTTC
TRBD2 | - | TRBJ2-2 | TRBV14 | CASSLAGVITGELFF | TGTGCCAGCAGCCTAGCGGGGGTAATCACCGGGGAGCTGTTTTTT
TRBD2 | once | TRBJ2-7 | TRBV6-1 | CASSGLAGAYEQYF | TGTGCCAGCAGTGGACTAGCGGGGGCCTACGAGCAGTACTTC
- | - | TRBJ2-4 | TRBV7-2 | CATTQGGSKNIQYF | TGTGCCACTACACAGGGGGGGTCCAAAAACATTCAGTACTTC
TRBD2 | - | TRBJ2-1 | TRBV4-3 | CASSQELAGGEQFF | TGCGCCAGCAGCCAAGAACTAGCGGGCGGTGAGCAGTTCTTC
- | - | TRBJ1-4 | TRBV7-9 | CASSRGQSNEKLFF | TGTGCCAGCAGCCGAGGACAGTCTAATGAAAAACTGTTTTTT
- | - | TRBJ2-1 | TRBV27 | CASSFPGASNEQFF | TGTGCCAGCAGTTTCCCAGGGGCATCCAATGAGCAGTTCTTC
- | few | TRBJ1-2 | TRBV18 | CASSPQSAYGYTF | TGTGCCAGCTCACCACAGAGTGCCTATGGCTACACCTTC
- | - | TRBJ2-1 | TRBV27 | CASSKKTAYNEQFF | TGTGCCAGCAGTAAGAAGACAGCCTACAATGAGCAGTTCTTC
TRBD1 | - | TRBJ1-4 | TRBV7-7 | CASSPGTGANEKLFF | TGTGCTAGCAGCCCAGGGACAGGGGCAAATGAAAAACTGTTTTTT
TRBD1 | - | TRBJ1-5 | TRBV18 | CASSPGQDSNQPQHF | TGTGCCAGCTCACCAGGACAGGATAGCAATCAGCCCCAGCATTTT
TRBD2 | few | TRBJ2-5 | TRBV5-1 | CASSRRGGGEETQYF | TGCGCCAGCAGCCGGAGGGGCGGGGGGGAGGAGACCCAGTACTTC
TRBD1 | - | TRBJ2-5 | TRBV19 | CASSTYRGRETQYF | TGTGCCAGTAGTACCTACAGGGGGCGAGAGACCCAGTACTTC
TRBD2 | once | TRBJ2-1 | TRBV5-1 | CASSLVSGEGNEQFF | TGCGCCAGCAGCTTGGTTAGCGGGGAGGGCAATGAGCAGTTCTTC
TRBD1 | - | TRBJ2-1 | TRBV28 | CASRPDTGASYNEQFF | TGTGCCAGCAGACCTGATACAGGGGCCTCCTACAATGAGCAGTTCTTC